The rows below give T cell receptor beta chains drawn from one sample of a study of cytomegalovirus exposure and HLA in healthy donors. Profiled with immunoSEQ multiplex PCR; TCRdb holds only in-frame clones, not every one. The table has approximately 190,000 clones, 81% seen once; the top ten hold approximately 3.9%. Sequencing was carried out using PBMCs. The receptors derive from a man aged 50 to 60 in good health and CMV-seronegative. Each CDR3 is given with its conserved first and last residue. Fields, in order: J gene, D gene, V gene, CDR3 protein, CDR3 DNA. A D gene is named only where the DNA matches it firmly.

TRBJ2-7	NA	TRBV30	CAWSLAYEQYF	TGTGCCTGGAGTCTCGCCTACGAGCAGTACTTC
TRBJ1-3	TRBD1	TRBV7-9	CASSFLGQGRNTIYF	TGTGCCAGCAGCTTCCTTGGACAGGGGCGAAACACCATATATTTT
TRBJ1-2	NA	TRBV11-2	CASSSKRQPNYGYTF	TGTGCCAGCAGCAGCAAACGACAGCCTAACTATGGCTACACCTTC
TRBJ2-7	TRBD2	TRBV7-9	CASSPSGGSYEQYF	TGTGCCAGCAGCCCTAGCGGGGGGTCCTACGAGCAGTACTTC
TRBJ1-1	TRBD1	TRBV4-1	CASSPRQGKNTEAFF	TGCGCCAGCAGCCCCAGACAGGGGAAAAACACTGAAGCTTTCTTT
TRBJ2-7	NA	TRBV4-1	CASSHAGQSYEQYF	TGCGCCAGCAGCCATGCTGGACAGTCCTACGAGCAGTACTTC
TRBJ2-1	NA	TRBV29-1	CSVPRMGPGGEQFF	TGCAGCGTCCCGAGGATGGGCCCCGGGGGTGAGCAGTTCTTC
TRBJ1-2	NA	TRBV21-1	CASSKKGRGARGYTF	TGTGCCAGCAGCAAAAAAGGGCGGGGTGCTCGAGGCTACACCTTC
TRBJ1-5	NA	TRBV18	CASSPRREGQPQHF	TGTGCCAGCTCACCAAGAAGGGAGGGGCAGCCCCAGCATTTT
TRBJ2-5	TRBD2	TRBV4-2	CASSQASGGSSETQYF	TGTGCCAGCAGCCAAGCTAGCGGGGGGAGTTCAGAGACCCAGTACTTC